This T cell receptor beta chain was found in a study of cytomegalovirus exposure and HLA in healthy donors. General study points: Reportedly, cytomegalovirus status was diagnosed with high sensitivity and specificity. Investigators reported 150 to 200 TCR beta chains as tied to cytomegalovirus. Clusters of TCRs from the first cohort tended to co-occur in the 90 to 150 validation repertoires (as a later analysis found).

The count of this clone is one. Antigen specificity is unknown. The method was immunoSEQ multiplex PCR; TCRdb's version includes in-frame clones alone and lacks a portion of them. The repertoire holds about 170,000 clones, with about 96% as singletons. Donors came from a validation cohort of over a hundred subjects, distinct from the first 666-subject cohort. Germline V gives CDR1 LGHNA, CDR2 YNFKEQ. CDR3 length equals 16 residues. V lost 2 bases to trimming and J lost 4 bases; unmatched junction nucleotides: 5. The rearrangement joins TRBV4-2 to TRBJ1-4, with 9 bases aligning to TRBD1. The material sequenced was PBMCs. The source of this sequence is a woman between 18 and 29 years old in good health and CMV-seronegative. The CDR3 DNA reads as TGTGCCAGCAGCCAATTCCGGGACAGGGATAATGAAAAACTGTTTTTT. Translating it yields CASSQFRDRDNEKLFF.